What follows are 20 T cell receptor beta chains derived from one specimen sequenced in a study of Graves' ophthalmopathy and Graves' hyperthyroidism. Investigators amplified TCR beta CDR3 regions from RNA transcripts. Second-round multiplex PCR came after a first-round RT-PCR that employed HTBI primers. TCRdb ran MiXCR on the multiplex PCR reads and lists one entry per CDR3 protein. The data show roughly 410,000 distinct CDR3 sequences, less than 20% seen once. Sequencing was performed on peripheral blood. These receptor sequences come from a woman between 18 and 29 years old with stable Graves' hyperthyroidism.

This clonotype was picked up many times. V is TRBV20-1 and J is TRBJ2-5; 10 nucleotides agree with TRBD1. The CDR3 runs to 13 residues. The trim removed 5 bases at V and 5 bases at J, leaving 5 bases unmatched. Looked up from germline, CDR1 is DFQATT and CDR2 is SNEGSKA (reference sequence). CDR3 sequence reads: CSAEDRGDETQYF. For the CDR3, the DNA is TGCAGTGCTGAGGACAGGGGGGATGAGACCCAGTACTTC.

On this clonotype itself: A read error may explain this, as a much larger clone is one base away. The V gene is TRBV14, the J gene TRBJ1-1, with 7 bases lining up with TRBD1. The CDR3 length is 12 residues. The germline gives CDR1 SGHDN, CDR2 FVKESK. As DNA, the CDR3 is TGTGCCGGCAGCCATACCGGGACAGTGGCTTTCTTT. Its protein is CAGSHTGTVAFF.

This clonotype was counted between two and nine times. A much larger clone lies a single base off, so this may be a read error. The genes are TRBV9 and TRBJ2-2; TRBD2 matches 11 bases. CDR3 length equals 15 residues. J gave up 5 bases and V 0 bases, and 0 bases lay outside the gene matches. The germline V gene has CDR1 SGDLS and CDR2 YYNGEE. The CDR3 coding sequence is TGTGCCAGCAGCGTAGGACTAGCGGGGACCGGGGAGCTGTTTTTT. Protein: CASSVGLAGTGELFF. Full variable domain (rest looked up from reference TRBV9 and TRBJ2-2): DSGVTQTPKHLITATGQRVTLRCSPRSGDLSVYWYQQSLDQGLQFLIQYYNGEERAKGNILERFSAQQFPDLHSELNLSSLELGDSALYFCASSVGLAGTGELFFGEGSRLTVL.

This clonotype was found many times. The rearrangement joins TRBV11-2 to TRBJ2-5; TRBD1 matches at 10 bases. The CDR3 is 15 residues long. The V and J ends lost 5 bases and 6 bases, in that order; junction bases with no gene match: 9. CDR1 is SGHAT, CDR2 FQNNGV, per germline. As DNA, the CDR3 is TGTGCCAGCAGCCGATCAGGACAGGGGGGTCAGACCCAGTACTTC. Residues: CASSRSGQGGQTQYF.

This clonotype occurred many times. The chain links TRBV28 to TRBJ1-2, with 9 bases lining up with TRBD1. This CDR3 region has 13 residues. J was trimmed by 7 bases and V by 3 bases; bases with no gene match: 3. CDR1 is MDHEN and CDR2 is SYDVKM in the germline V gene. This CDR3 reads CASSFRDRAGYTF. The CDR3 nucleotides read TGTGCCAGCAGTTTCCGGGACAGGGCTGGCTACACCTTC.

In its sample, this clonotype was seen many times. The V and J genes are TRBV4-1 and TRBJ2-5; a weak D match, TRBD1 (6 bases). The CDR3 spans 15 residues. Germline CDR1 is MGHRA and CDR2 is YSYEKL. The V end lost 0 bases, the J end lost 4 bases, and 12 bases lay between the germline ends. The CDR3 nucleotides are TGCGCCAGCAGCCAAGATAAGGGCAGGGGAGAGACCCAGTACTTC. Residues: CASSQDKGRGETQYF.

This clonotype was counted many times. This chain joins TRBV5-1 and TRBJ1-1; 7 nucleotides match TRBD1. The V gene end was trimmed by 2 bases and the J gene end by 0 bases; junction bases not matched to a gene: 7. The CDR3 runs 16 residues. CDR1 is SGHRS, CDR2 YFSETQ, per germline. The CDR3 region has the DNA TGCGCCAGCAGCTTAAACGACAGGGCAATGAACACTGAAGCTTTCTTT. This translates into CASSLNDRAMNTEAFF.

This clonotype was observed at least ten times. One end of the junction fails to match germline, which may point to a read error. J is TRBJ2-4 and V is TRBV12-3 or TRBV12-4; D is unresolved. The CDR3 spans 8 residues. DNA of the CDR3: TGTGCCAGCAGATCGCACTTCTTC. This codes for CASRSHFF.

This clonotype was counted at least ten times. The gene calls are TRBV12-3 or TRBV12-4 and TRBJ2-7; D is uncertain. Between the trimmed V and J ends, which lost 3 bases and 6 bases, there was a span of 9 bases. The CDR3 consists of 12 residues. The DNA of the CDR3 is TGTGCCAGCAGTTTGAGCTGGTCCGAGCAGTACTTC. It encodes CASSLSWSEQYF.

This clonotype came up many times. This rearrangement joins TRBV20-1 to TRBJ2-7, with 8 bases matching TRBD1. Per germline, CDR1 DFQATT and CDR2 SNEGSKA (reference sequence). CDR3 length: 13 amino acids. The J segment lost 3 bases and the V segment lost 4 bases, leaving 5 bases of the junction unmatched. Here the CDR3 reads CSANGQGSYEQYF. The DNA of the CDR3 is TGCAGTGCTAATGGACAGGGAAGCTACGAGCAGTACTTC.

This clonotype was picked up many times. The chain has TRBV12-3 or TRBV12-4 and TRBJ1-5, with 9 nucleotides matching TRBD1. CDR3 length: 16 amino acids. Trimming took 6 bases from V and 3 from J; bases not matched to a gene: 9. CDR3 sequence reads: CASREGTGRDNQPQHF. The CDR3 coding sequence is TGTGCCAGCAGGGAAGGGACAGGGAGGGACAATCAGCCCCAGCATTTT.

This clonotype has ten or more counts. The genes are TRBV4-1 and TRBJ1-5; D unresolved. Germline V lookup: CDR1 MGHRA, CDR2 YSYEKL. The CDR3 covers 16 residues. V dropped 0 bases and J dropped 7 bases, with 16 bases sitting between them. The CDR3 reads CASSQDWAGYRQPQHF. Written as DNA, the CDR3 is TGCGCCAGCAGCCAAGATTGGGCGGGATATCGGCAGCCCCAGCATTTT.

This clonotype was seen ten or more times. This chain joins TRBV5-4 and TRBJ1-1, with TRBD1 identical over 7 bases. This CDR3 spans 13 amino acids. Germline V gives CDR1 SGHNT, CDR2 YYREEE (reference sequence). J gave up 7 bases and V 1 base, and 4 bases lay outside the gene matches. CDR3 sequence: CASSLRTGREAFF. In nucleotides, the CDR3 is TGTGCCAGCAGCTTGCGGACAGGCCGTGAAGCTTTCTTT.

As regards this clonotype: At one of its ends the junction is not consistent with the germline gene, which may arise from a read error. The chain uses TRBV12-5 and TRBJ2-7; D not resolved. Germline V lookup: CDR1 LGHNT, CDR2 FRNRAP. The CDR3 length is 11 residues. This chain's CDR3 is CASGPIREQCF. CDR3 nucleotide sequence: TGTGCTAGTGGTCCTATCCGCGAGCAGTGCTTC. The full variable domain, rest sourced from reference TRBV12-5 and TRBJ2-7, is DARVTQTPRHKVTEMGQEVTMRCQPILGHNTVFWYRQTMMQGLELLAYFRNRAPLDDSGMPKDRFSAEMPDATLATLKIQPSEPRDSAVYFCASGPIREQCFGPGTRLTVT.

Many counts were recorded for this clonotype. The V call is TRBV27, the J call TRBJ1-1; possibly TRBD1 for D (5 bases). Trimming pared 5 bases from V and 0 bases from J, leaving 10 bases between. This CDR3 comprises 14 residues. The germline CDR1 and CDR2 sequences are MNHEY and SMNVEV (reference sequence). The CDR3 DNA follows: TGTGCCAGCAGTCGGGGACTACTGAACACTGAAGCTTTCTTT. The encoded protein is CASSRGLLNTEAFF.

This clonotype was detected many times. The genes are TRBV20-1 and TRBJ2-7; TRBD1 agrees at 7 bases. The V and J ends lost 5 bases and 0 bases, in that order; junction bases with no gene match: 7. CDR3 length: 14 residues. Germline V gene data show CDR1 as DFQATT and CDR2 as SNEGSKA (reference sequence). The CDR3 region is CSASGTANSYEQYF. The CDR3 DNA reads TGCAGTGCTTCCGGGACAGCGAACTCCTACGAGCAGTACTTC.

This clonotype was detected ten times or more. J is TRBJ2-5 and V is TRBV10-2, with 9 nucleotides matching TRBD2. With 5 bases clipped from V and 5 bases from J, the junction kept 6 bases outside the gene matches. The CDR3 has 14 residues. Germline V gene data show CDR1 as WSHSY and CDR2 as SAAADI. The CDR3 DNA reads as TGCGCCAGCAGTTCAGCGGGGGGCTGGGAGACCCAGTACTTC. Protein: CASSSAGGWETQYF.

This clonotype was detected many times. This chain connects TRBV28 to TRBJ1-5, with D maybe TRBD1 (6 bases). The germline V and J ends were trimmed by 5 bases and 3 bases, with 20 bases remaining between them. Germline CDR1 is MDHEN and CDR2 is SYDVKM. The CDR3 contains 17 residues. CDR3 in amino acids: CASSLIRTVTDNQPQHF. The CDR3 DNA is TGTGCCAGCAGTCTGATCCGGACAGTGACGGACAATCAGCCCCAGCATTTT.

This clonotype was found many times. The chain links TRBV6-1 to TRBJ2-7; 9 nucleotides match TRBD2. V was clipped by 6 bases and J by 3 bases; unmatched bases: 3. The CDR3 is 13 residues long. The germline V gene encodes CDR1 MNHNS and CDR2 SASEGT. CDR3 residues: CASRAGGFYEQYF. The CDR3 DNA is TGTGCCAGCAGGGCGGGAGGGTTCTACGAGCAGTACTTC.

This clonotype was seen a handful of times. This sequence joins TRBV19 and TRBJ1-1; 7 bases line up with TRBD1. Germline CDR1 reads LNHDA; CDR2 reads SQIVND (reference sequence). This CDR3 has 14 amino acids. The trim removed 3 bases at V and 2 bases at J, leaving 3 bases unmatched. Written as DNA, the CDR3 is TGTGCCAGTAGTATCGACAGGGCAAACACTGAAGCTTTCTTT. Translated: CASSIDRANTEAFF. The full variable domain, completed using reference TRBV19 and TRBJ1-1, is DGGITQSPKYLFRKEGQNVTLSCEQNLNHDAMYWYRQDPGQGLRLIYYSQIVNDFQKGDIAEGYSVSREKKESFPLTVTSAQKNPTAFYLCASSIDRANTEAFFGQGTRLTVV.